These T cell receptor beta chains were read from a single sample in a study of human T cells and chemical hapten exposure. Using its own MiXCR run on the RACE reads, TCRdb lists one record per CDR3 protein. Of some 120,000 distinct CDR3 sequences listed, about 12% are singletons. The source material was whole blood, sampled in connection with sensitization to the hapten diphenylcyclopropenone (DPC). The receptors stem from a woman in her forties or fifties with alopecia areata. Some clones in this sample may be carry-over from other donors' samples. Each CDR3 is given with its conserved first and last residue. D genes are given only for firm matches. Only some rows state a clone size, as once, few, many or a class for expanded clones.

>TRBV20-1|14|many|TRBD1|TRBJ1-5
CSATQGHRNQPQHF
TGCAGTGCAACACAGGGGCATCGCAATCAGCCCCAGCATTTT
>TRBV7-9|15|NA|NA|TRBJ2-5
CASSLSLRGGETQYF
TGTGCCAGCAGCTTATCTCTCAGGGGCGGAGAGACCCAGTACTTC
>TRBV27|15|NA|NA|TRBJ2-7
CASKLTSGILTPTIF
TGTGCCAGCAAGTTAACCTCCGGGATTCTTACTCCTACAATCTTC
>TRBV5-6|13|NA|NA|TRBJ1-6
CASSLLSNSPLHF
TGTGCCAGCAGCTTGTTGAGTAATTCACCCCTCCACTTT
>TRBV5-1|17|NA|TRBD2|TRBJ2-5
CASSLARTSGRDGTQYF
TGCGCCAGCAGCTTGGCCCGGACTAGCGGGAGGGACGGGACCCAGTACTTC
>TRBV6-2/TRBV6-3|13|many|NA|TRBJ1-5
CASSYYGGQPQHF
TGTGCCAGCAGTTACTATGGGGGTCAGCCCCAGCATTTT
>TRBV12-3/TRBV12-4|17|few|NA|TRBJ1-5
CASSLAPATRRGQPQHF
TGTGCCAGCAGTTTAGCGCCGGCTACTAGAAGGGGTCAGCCCCAGCATTTT
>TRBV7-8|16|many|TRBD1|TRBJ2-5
CASSFGTGVIQETQYF
TGTGCCAGCAGCTTCGGGACAGGGGTTATCCAAGAGACCCAGTACTTC
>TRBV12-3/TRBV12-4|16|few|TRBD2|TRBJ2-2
CASSLSLLAGAGELFF
TGTGCCAGCAGTTTATCCCTACTAGCGGGGGCCGGGGAGCTGTTTTTT
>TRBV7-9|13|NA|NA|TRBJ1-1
CASSLVGSTEAFF
TGTGCCAGCAGCTTAGTAGGGAGCACTGAAGCTTTCTTT
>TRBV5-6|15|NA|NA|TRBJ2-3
CASSNTGLYTDTQYF
TGTGCCAGCAGCAACACGGGACTCTACACAGATACGCAGTATTTT
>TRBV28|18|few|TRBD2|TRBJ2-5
CASSVLPAGDSVKKTQYF
TGTGCCAGCAGCGTGCTCCCAGCGGGGGATTCGGTTAAAAAGACCCAGTACTTC
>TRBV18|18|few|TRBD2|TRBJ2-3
CASSPQRGAPFATDTQYF
TGTGCCAGCTCACCTCAGCGGGGGGCTCCTTTCGCAACAGATACGCAGTATTTT
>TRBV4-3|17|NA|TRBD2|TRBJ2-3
CASSQVGAGGFTDTQYF
TGCGCCAGCAGCCAAGTTGGAGCGGGGGGGTTCACAGATACGCAGTATTTT
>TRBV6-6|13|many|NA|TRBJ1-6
CASIPGYNSPLHF
TGTGCCAGCATACCGGGGTATAATTCACCCCTCCACTTT
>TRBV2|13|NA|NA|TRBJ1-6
CASSEQDSSPLHF
TGTGCCAGCAGTGAACAGGACTCCTCACCCCTCCACTTT
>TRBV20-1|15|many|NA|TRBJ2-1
CSASRAGDSYNEQFF
TGCAGTGCTAGTCGGGCGGGTGACTCCTACAATGAGCAGTTCTTC
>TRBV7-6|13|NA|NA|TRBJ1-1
CASSPTRHTEAFF
TGTGCCAGCAGCCCCACCCGGCACACTGAAGCTTTCTTT
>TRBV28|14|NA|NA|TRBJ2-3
CASSSGDDSDTQYF
TGTGCCAGCAGCTCAGGGGACGATTCAGATACGCAGTATTTT
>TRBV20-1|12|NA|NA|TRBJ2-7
CSARLGPYEQYF
TGCAGTGCTAGACTGGGCCCCTACGAGCAGTACTTC
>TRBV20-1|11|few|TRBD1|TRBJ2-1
CSAGTVSEQFF
TGCAGTGCCGGGACAGTCAGTGAGCAGTTCTTC
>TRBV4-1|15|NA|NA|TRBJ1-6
CASSQVRTDNSPLHF
TGCGCCAGCAGCCAAGTTCGTACAGATAATTCACCCCTCCACTTT
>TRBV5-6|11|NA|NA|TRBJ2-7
CASSHTSEQYF
TGTGCCAGCAGCCATACTAGCGAGCAGTACTTC
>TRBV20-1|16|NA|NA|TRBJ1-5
CSARGGGNLSNQPQHF
TGCAGTGCTAGAGGGGGCGGAAACCTTAGCAATCAGCCCCAGCATTTT
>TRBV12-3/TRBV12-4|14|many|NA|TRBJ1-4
CASSPTGGGEKLFF
TGTGCCAGCAGCCCCACCGGGGGCGGTGAAAAACTGTTTTTT
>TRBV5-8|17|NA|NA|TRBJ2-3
CASSLMVTVTSTDTQYF
TGTGCCAGCAGCTTGATGGTTACAGTAACTAGCACAGATACGCAGTATTTT
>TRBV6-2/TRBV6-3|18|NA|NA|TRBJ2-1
CASSYQTLAESSYNEQFF
TGTGCCAGCAGTTACCAAACCTTAGCGGAGAGCTCCTACAATGAGCAGTTCTTC
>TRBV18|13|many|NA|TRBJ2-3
CASSPLATDTQYF
TGTGCCAGCTCACCTCTCGCCACAGATACGCAGTATTTT
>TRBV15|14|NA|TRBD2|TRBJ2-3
CATILAGGPPTQYF
TGTGCCACCATACTAGCGGGAGGGCCCCCAACGCAGTATTTT
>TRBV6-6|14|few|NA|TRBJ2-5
CASTPRSSQETQYF
TGTGCCAGCACCCCTAGGAGCTCGCAAGAGACCCAGTACTTC
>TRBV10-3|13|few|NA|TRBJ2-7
CAISGHGYYEQYF
TGTGCCATCAGTGGGCACGGTTACTACGAGCAGTACTTC
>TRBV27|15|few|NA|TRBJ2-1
CASSQLGGSYNEQFF
TGTGCCAGCAGTCAACTAGGGGGCTCCTACAATGAGCAGTTCTTC
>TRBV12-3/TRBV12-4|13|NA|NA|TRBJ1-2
CASSSGQGYGYTF
TGTGCCAGCAGTTCGGGACAAGGGTATGGCTACACCTTC
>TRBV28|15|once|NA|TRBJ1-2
CASSSTSGPAFAYTF
TGTGCCAGCAGTTCGACATCTGGTCCAGCCTTTGCCTACACCTTC
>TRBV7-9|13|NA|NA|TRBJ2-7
CASSLDWSYEQYF
TGTGCCAGCAGCTTAGACTGGTCCTACGAGCAGTACTTC
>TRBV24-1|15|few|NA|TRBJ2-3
CATSGVMGNTDTQYF
TGTGCCACCAGTGGAGTAATGGGCAACACAGATACGCAGTATTTT